The sequence of this T cell receptor (beta chain) was determined in a study of blood T cell repertoires in COVID-19. The wider study: Sites across the United States, Italy and Spain contributed samples from acute and convalescent COVID-19. In each case, the material was cDNA or gDNA derived from T cells, B-cell-depleted T cells, or PBMCs.

Enrollment of patients from Seattle took place during active infection, with longitudinal follow-up. Original processing methods: Amplified reference gene primers provided the basis for estimating nucleated cell counts. Some clones are missing from TCRdb's copy, which holds only in-frame ones; the method was immunoSEQ multiplex PCR. V, J and clone size derive from that table, while D and trimming were established from the DNA sequence. The sample has some 500,000 clones, about 89% seen once. CDR3 length: 15 amino acids. Germline V gene lookup returns CDR1 SGHTA and CDR2 FQGNSA. V lost 2 bases, J lost 4 bases, and 14 bases lay in between.

The rearrangement links TRBV7-2 to TRBJ1-1, with D maybe TRBD1 (6 bases). The sequence was obtained from a woman in her forties or fifties with COVID-19, enrolled during active disease. The sequenced sample was peripheral blood. The CDR3 region has the DNA TGTGCCAGCAGCTTATGGGGCAAGGGGGTCACTGAAGCTTTCTTT. Protein product: CASSLWGKGVTEAFF.